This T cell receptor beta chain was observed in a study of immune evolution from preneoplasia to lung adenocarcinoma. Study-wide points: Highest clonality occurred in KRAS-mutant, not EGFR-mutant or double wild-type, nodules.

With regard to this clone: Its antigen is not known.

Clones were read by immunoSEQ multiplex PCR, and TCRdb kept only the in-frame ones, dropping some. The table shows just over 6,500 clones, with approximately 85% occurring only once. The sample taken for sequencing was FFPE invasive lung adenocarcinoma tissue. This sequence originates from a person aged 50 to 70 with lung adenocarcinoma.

This CDR3 reads CASSLGQSGELFF. CDR3 DNA sequence: TGTGCCAGCAGTTTAGGTCAGAGCGGGGAGCTGTTTTTT. V gene TRBV27 combines with J gene TRBJ2-2; D is uncertain. V shed 2 bases and J shed 7 bases, with 8 bases lying between them. This CDR3 has 13 amino acids. Per germline, CDR1 MNHEY and CDR2 SMNVEV (reference sequence).